This T cell receptor beta chain was documented in a study of T-cell reconstitution after alpha-beta-depleted transplantation in children. It was with unique molecular identifiers that the TCRbeta library was prepared. TCRdb recomputed calls from the PCR reads with MiXCR, one row per CDR3 protein. The data contain approximately 390,000 distinct CDR3 sequences, roughly 11% of them seen just once; the ten biggest clones take up roughly 5.1%. This clonotype appeared a few times. The germline gives CDR1 SGHDN, CDR2 FVKESK. This CDR3 has 12 residues. V was clipped by 5 bases and J by 8 bases, with 10 bases between them.

The chain is built from TRBV14 and TRBJ2-4; D remains unclear. This TCR was sampled from a human donor who donated a stem cell graft to a child with acute myeloid leukemia. This material consisted of PBMCs from the stem cell graft donor, taken from the stem cell graft. The CDR3 region is CASSDPSDIQYF. Here the CDR3 DNA reads TGTGCCAGCAGCGACCCGTCCGACATTCAGTACTTC.